Below are 9 T cell receptor beta chains sequenced from a single sample in a study of cytomegalovirus exposure and HLA in healthy donors (dated by TCRdb to 2015 to 2018). The library was made by the immunoSEQ multiplex PCR assay. The multiplex PCR relied on a mix of 60 forward primers for TCR Vbeta segments and 13 reverse primers for TCR Jbeta segments. TCRdb holds this immuneACCESS table with in-frame rearrangements only. Some clones are missing; in checked studies, unresolved V genes explain under half, and the rest has no known cause. For this sample the table gives about 160,000 clones, of which 82% were detected only once. The ten largest make up approximately 12% of the sample. What was sequenced was PBMCs. These receptors were taken from a man aged 45 to 65 in good health and CMV-seropositive.

The chain has TRBV7-2 and TRBJ1-6; tentative D call: TRBD1 (5 bases). Trimming pared 3 bases from V and 9 bases from J, leaving 12 bases between. The CDR3 totals 14 residues. Germline loops: CDR1 SGHTA, CDR2 FQGNSA. Here the CDR3 reads CASSLGGGGSPLHF. In DNA, the CDR3 is TGTGCCAGCAGCTTGGGCGGGGGAGGTTCACCCCTCCACTTT.

This clone was counted between two and nine times. The rearrangement links TRBV6-1 to TRBJ2-7, with D maybe TRBD1 (6 bases). V lost 4 bases and J lost 5, with 12 bases in between. Germline CDR1 is MNHNS and CDR2 is SASEGT. This CDR3 spans 13 amino acids. The CDR3 reads CASSVNRADEQYF. In nucleotides, the CDR3 is TGTGCCAGCAGTGTAAACAGGGCGGACGAGCAGTACTTC.

This clone appeared once. V and J are TRBV9 and TRBJ1-1; D is ambiguous. The CDR3 extends over 14 amino acids. Germline V gives CDR1 SGDLS, CDR2 YYNGEE. V lost 4 bases and J lost 0, with 10 bases in between. The CDR3 spells CASSSRGLNTEAFF. The CDR3 coding sequence is TGTGCCAGCAGCTCCAGAGGATTGAACACTGAAGCTTTCTTT.

The chain combines TRBV18 with TRBJ2-7; D gene unclear. The V end lost 6 bases, the J end lost 0 bases, and 12 bases lay between the germline ends. The CDR3 has 14 residues. Germline CDR1 is KGHSH and CDR2 is LQKENI. This CDR3 is CASSLGPSSYEQYF. In DNA, the CDR3 is TGTGCCAGCTCTCTAGGCCCGAGCTCCTACGAGCAGTACTTC.

This rearrangement joins TRBV9 to TRBJ1-1, with a weak D call TRBD1 (5 bases). V dropped 0 bases and J dropped 8 bases, with 14 bases sitting between them. This CDR3 is built from 14 residues. CDR1 and CDR2 from the germline V gene are SGDLS and YYNGEE. The CDR3 DNA is TGTGCCAGCAGCGTAGGGCAGGCTGGGGGGGAAGCTTTCTTT. Protein: CASSVGQAGGEAFF.

Points on this clone: Sequence at one end of the junction differs from germline and may be a read error. The chain is built from TRBV7-9 and TRBJ2-3, with a tentative D call TRBD1 (6 bases). Germline lookup yields CDR1 SEHNR and CDR2 FQNEAQ (reference sequence). The CDR3 totals 15 residues. The CDR3 coding sequence is TGTTCCAGCAGCTTCCCGCAGGGGCAGGCAGATACGCAGTATTTT. As protein: CSSSFPQGQADTQYF. Full variable domain (missing parts from reference TRBV7-9 and TRBJ2-3): DTGVSQNPRHKITKRGQNVTFRCDPISEHNRLYWYRQTLGQGPEFLTYFQNEAQLEKSRLLSDRFSAERPKGSFSTLEIQRTEQGDSAMYLCSSSFPQGQADTQYFGPGTRLTVL.

This clone was observed a handful of times. The chain employs TRBV11-2 and TRBJ1-1, with TRBD1 matching 7 bases. The V and J ends lost 5 bases and 2 bases, in that order; junction bases with no gene match: 11. The CDR3 is 16 residues long. CDR1 SGHAT and CDR2 FQNNGV come from the germline V gene. CDR3 amino acids: CASSPQTGFPNTEAFF. For the CDR3, the DNA is TGTGCCAGCAGCCCGCAGACAGGGTTTCCTAACACTGAAGCTTTCTTT.

The V call is TRBV28, the J call TRBJ2-7, with TRBD2 as a possible D gene (6 bases). The CDR3 is 16 amino acids. Germline lookup yields CDR1 MDHEN and CDR2 SYDVKM. V was cut by 2 bases and J by 2 bases, with 16 bases left in between. The CDR3 loop is CASSLLGDSEAYEQYF. The CDR3 nucleotides are TGTGCCAGCAGTTTACTAGGGGACTCCGAAGCCTACGAGCAGTACTTC.

V and J are TRBV21-1 and TRBJ2-7; the D call in the table, TRBD1, was not verified against the DNA. TRBV21-1 is a pseudogene. The CDR3 covers 12 residues. The CDR3 spells CASSGGQSEQYF. DNA for the CDR3: TGTGCCAGCAGTGGGGGCCAATCCGAGCAGTACTTC.